This T cell receptor (beta chain) is drawn from a study of CD8 T cells in Susac syndrome. Study findings and constraints: Regarding the TCR sequencing and HLA analysis, the study admitted that a relatively small number of individuals were involved.

The CDR3 sequence is 13 residues long. Between the trimmed V and J ends, which lost 3 bases and 5 bases, there was a span of 13 bases. The germline CDR1 and CDR2 sequences are SQVTM and ANQGSEA. Worth noting for this clonotype: Its antigen is as yet unknown.

RNA amounts of roughly 0.5 to 1 ug underwent reverse transcription with random hexamers. It was immunoSEQ multiplex PCR that amplified TCR beta CDR3 across 54 Vbeta and 13 Jbeta. TCRdb reprocessed the immunoSEQ multiplex PCR reads via MiXCR and lists one record per CDR3 protein. The sample holds 95,000 to 150,000 distinct CDR3 sequences; over 90% are singletons and the top ten take around 0.27%. TEMRA cells were FACS-enriched, while CD8+ and CD4+ T cells were negatively isolated. This clonotype was sampled from a human donor with Susac syndrome. What was sequenced was CD8+ T cells from PBMCs. This chain uses TRBV29-1 with TRBJ2-5; possible D gene TRBD2, 5 bases. The CDR3 region has the DNA TGCAGCGTTGACGGGGAAGATAGGGAGACCCAGTACTTC. This gives the protein CSVDGEDRETQYF.